These T cell receptor beta chains were read from a single sample in a study of early T cells in non-severe SARS-CoV-2 infection. Each CDR3 protein is one row after TCRdb ran MiXCR on the 5' RACE reads. This sample has 43,000 or so distinct CDR3 sequences; under 9.5% occur once, and the top ten carry roughly 8.5%. Sequenced: whole blood. The receptors stem from an adult who was a healthcare worker with PCR-confirmed SARS-CoV-2 infection or an uninfected control (not recorded which). The CDR3 runs from the conserved cysteine through the conserved F or W. The D gene is left open where the match is weak. The size of a clone is reported for some rows only, either as once, few or many, or as a class for expanded clones.

CDR3 length	V gene	clone size	J gene	D gene	CDR3 DNA	CDR3 protein
14	TRBV18	many	TRBJ2-3	-	TGTGCCAGCTCACCAACAGGTAGCACAGATACGCAGTATTTT	CASSPTGSTDTQYF
14	TRBV5-1	-	TRBJ1-1	-	TGCGCCAGCAGACGCGACACAGGGTTGGCTGAAGCTTTCTTT	CASRRDTGLAEAFF
13	TRBV29-1	many	TRBJ2-7	TRBD1	TGCAGCGCCCGAGACAGGGAACTTCACGAGCAGTACTTC	CSARDRELHEQYF
15	TRBV4-2	few	TRBJ2-5	-	TGTGCCAGCAGCCATTCCGGGACGGCCCGGGAGACCCAGTACTTC	CASSHSGTARETQYF
13	TRBV18	-	TRBJ2-5	-	TGTGCCAGCACTCCTAGGGTTCAAGAGACCCAGTACTTC	CASTPRVQETQYF
14	TRBV5-1	-	TRBJ2-1	-	TGCGCCAGCAGCTTCCGGACCGAGGTAAATGAGCAGTTCTTC	CASSFRTEVNEQFF
15	TRBV6-2/TRBV6-3	few	TRBJ2-7	-	TGTGCCAGCCTCTTAACGGGGAAAGGGACCTACGAGCAGTACTTC	CASLLTGKGTYEQYF
15	TRBV4-3	few	TRBJ1-1	-	TGCGCCAGCAGCCATGCGGAAGGGTTTGGGACTGAAGCTTTCTTT	CASSHAEGFGTEAFF
17	TRBV6-6	-	TRBJ2-2	-	TGTGCCAGCAGTTACCCGGCCGGGAGAGTAAGGACCGGGGAGCTGTTTTTT	CASSYPAGRVRTGELFF
13	TRBV27	many	TRBJ2-5	-	TGTGCCAGCAGCCGACTTCCCCAAGAGACCCAGTACTTC	CASSRLPQETQYF
16	TRBV18	-	TRBJ1-1	TRBD1	TGTGCCAGCTCACAAGGGACAGGGAACATGAACACTGAAGCTTTCTTT	CASSQGTGNMNTEAFF
15	TRBV7-2	few	TRBJ2-1	TRBD2	TGTGCCAGCAGCTTATCGCCGGGGGGCTACAATGAGCAGTTCTTC	CASSLSPGGYNEQFF
12	TRBV6-2/TRBV6-3	-	TRBJ2-7	TRBD1	TGTGCCAGCACCCCCGGGGACAGCGCGCAGTACTTC	CASTPGDSAQYF
14	TRBV5-1	-	TRBJ2-7	TRBD1	TGCGCCAGCAGCTTGACAGGGGAATTCGGCGAGCAGTACTTC	CASSLTGEFGEQYF
15	TRBV7-2	-	TRBJ2-1	-	TGTGCCAGCAGCTTACGGTCAAGCTCCTACAATGAGCAGTTCTTC	CASSLRSSSYNEQFF
16	TRBV28	few	TRBJ1-6	-	TGTGCCAGCACCTCCCTATACCGGGACACCAATTCACCCCTCCACTTT	CASTSLYRDTNSPLHF
14	TRBV5-1	many	TRBJ1-1	-	TGCGCCAGCAGCTTGTGGGATGGAGGTACTGAAGCTTTCTTT	CASSLWDGGTEAFF
12	TRBV5-4	-	TRBJ1-2	-	TGTGCCAGCAGCTTGGGGACGAATGGCTACACCTTC	CASSLGTNGYTF
14	TRBV10-3	few	TRBJ1-1	-	TGTGCCATCAGTGAGTCTGGTGAAACAATCGCAGCTTTCTTT	CAISESGETIAAFF
13	TRBV20-1	many	TRBJ1-1	-	TGCAGTGCTATCCAGGGGTTGGACACTGAAGCTTTCTTT	CSAIQGLDTEAFF
13	TRBV11-2	-	TRBJ1-2	TRBD1	TGTGCCAGCAGCAAAACAGGGGGCTATGGCTACACCTTC	CASSKTGGYGYTF
16	TRBV11-2	many	TRBJ2-2	-	TGTGCCAGCATCCTTGGTACAGGGTCGGGCACCGGGGAGCTGTTTTTT	CASILGTGSGTGELFF
19	TRBV6-1	-	TRBJ2-7	TRBD1	TGTGCCAGCAGTGAAATTGGGACAGGGACCAAGATTACTTTATACGAGCAGTACTTC	CASSEIGTGTKITLYEQYF
15	TRBV6-5	-	TRBJ2-7	TRBD2	TGTGCCAGCAGCCGGGGGCCTAGCGGGGCCTACGAGCAGTACTTC	CASSRGPSGAYEQYF
13	TRBV28	-	TRBJ1-5	-	TGTGCCAGCAGTTTATGGGGGGGTCAGCCCCAGCATTTT	CASSLWGGQPQHF
12	TRBV6-6	many	TRBJ2-7	TRBD1	TGTGCCAGCAGTTGGGACAGTGGGGAGCAGTACTTC	CASSWDSGEQYF
14	TRBV10-3	-	TRBJ2-5	TRBD1	TGTGCCATCAGTGCGACAGGGAGTGATGAGACCCAGTACTTC	CAISATGSDETQYF
16	TRBV4-3	-	TRBJ1-6	-	TGCGCCAGCAGCCAAGGGCCCCGCTCCTATAATTCACCCCTCCACTTT	CASSQGPRSYNSPLHF
16	TRBV18	many	TRBJ2-7	TRBD1	TGTGCCAGCTCACGTACTGGCACAGGGGCCTCCTACGAGCAGTACTTC	CASSRTGTGASYEQYF
13	TRBV13	many	TRBJ2-1	-	TGTGCCAGCAGCCGCCAGCAAGGAGATGAGCAGTTCTTC	CASSRQQGDEQFF
16	TRBV28	-	TRBJ2-3	TRBD1	TGTGCCAGCAGTGGGACAGGGGGGGGAACCACAGATACGCAGTATTTT	CASSGTGGGTTDTQYF
15	TRBV28	-	TRBJ2-5	TRBD1	TGTGCCAGCAGTTACGACAGGGGGCGGCCTGGGACCCAGTACTTC	CASSYDRGRPGTQYF
12	TRBV6-6	-	TRBJ2-1	-	TGTGCCAGCAGTTACCCCCCCAATGAGCAGCTCTTC	CASSYPPNEQLF
13	TRBV3-1	-	TRBJ2-7	-	TGTGCCAGCAGCCGGACCCGATTCTACGAGCAGTACTTC	CASSRTRFYEQYF
15	TRBV18	few	TRBJ2-3	TRBD1	TGTGCCAGCTCACCAACAGGGGTTCTCCCAGATACGCAGTATTTT	CASSPTGVLPDTQYF
13	TRBV20-1	many	TRBJ2-7	TRBD1	TGCAGTGCTACGACAGGGTGGGACTACGAGCAGTACTTC	CSATTGWDYEQYF
14	TRBV20-1	few	TRBJ2-1	TRBD2	TGCAGTGCTCATAGCGGGGGCCCCTACAATGAGCAGTTCTTC	CSAHSGGPYNEQFF
13	TRBV5-1	many	TRBJ2-7	-	TGCGCCAGCAGCTTGGATAGGGCGGACGAGCAGTACTTC	CASSLDRADEQYF
15	TRBV27	few	TRBJ2-7	-	TGTGTCAGCAGCGTTGCGGGAATTAACTCCTACGAGCAGTACTTC	CVSSVAGINSYEQYF
14	TRBV29-1	-	TRBJ1-3	-	TGCAGCGTTGTTCAGGGTTTCTCTGGAAACACCATATATTTT	CSVVQGFSGNTIYF
15	TRBV4-3	medium-sized	TRBJ2-3	TRBD2	TGCGCCAGCTCCTACGGCGGGGGGAACACAGATACGCAGTATTTT	CASSYGGGNTDTQYF
16	TRBV7-7	few	TRBJ2-2	TRBD2	TGTGCTAGCAGGCCTTCTAGCGGGGGGAACACCGGGGAGCTGTTTTTT	CASRPSSGGNTGELFF
13	TRBV11-3	many	TRBJ2-3	TRBD2	TGTGCCAGCAGCTTGGGGGGGATGGATACGCAGTATTTT	CASSLGGMDTQYF
20	TRBV11-2	many	TRBJ2-5	TRBD2	TGTGCCAGCACGACAATCAGGGGCAGGGGGACTAGCGGGGAAAAAGAGACCCAGTACTTC	CASTTIRGRGTSGEKETQYF
15	TRBV9	medium-sized	TRBJ1-5	-	TGTGCCAGCAGCGTCTTTCCCGGATCAGATCAGCCCCAGCATTTT	CASSVFPGSDQPQHF
17	TRBV5-4	-	TRBJ2-5	TRBD2	TGTGCCAGCAGCCAGGGACTAGCGGGGGGACTCCAAGAGACCCAGTACTTC	CASSQGLAGGLQETQYF
15	TRBV27	many	TRBJ2-7	-	TGTGCCAGCAGTTCCAAACGGACCGTTACCTACGAGCAGTACTTC	CASSSKRTVTYEQYF
16	TRBV12-3/TRBV12-4	many	TRBJ2-7	TRBD1	TGTGCCAGCACCTCCCGGGGCACAGGGGGTACCTACGAGCAGTACTTC	CASTSRGTGGTYEQYF
14	TRBV4-3	few	TRBJ2-5	-	TGCGCCAGCAGCCAGAGGGGGGCCGTAGAGACCCAGTACTTC	CASSQRGAVETQYF
15	TRBV28	many	TRBJ2-4	-	TGTGCCAGCAGTCTGACACTAGGCGCCCGGGACATTCAGTACTTC	CASSLTLGARDIQYF
15	TRBV20-1	many	TRBJ2-1	TRBD1	TGCAGTGCTGAGGCGGGGGACAGGGTCTACAATGAGCAGTTCTTC	CSAEAGDRVYNEQFF
13	TRBV20-1	many	TRBJ1-5	TRBD1	TGCAGTGCTAGCCGGAGACAGGGTCAGCCCCAGCATTTT	CSASRRQGQPQHF
15	TRBV5-5	few	TRBJ2-2	-	TGTGCCAGCAGCCGGGGGACTTGGAACACCGGGGAGCTGTTTTTT	CASSRGTWNTGELFF
16	TRBV7-8	many	TRBJ1-6	-	TGTGCCAGCAGCTTAAGCCATGCCGTGCCGAATTCACCCCTCCACTTT	CASSLSHAVPNSPLHF
15	TRBV19	medium-sized	TRBJ2-5	-	TGTGCCAGTAGTGGTCAATCTCCTAGGACGGGGACCCAGTACTTC	CASSGQSPRTGTQYF
16	TRBV5-5	many	TRBJ1-4	-	TGTGCCAGCAGCCGGGGAAGGAAGACAGAGAATGAAAAACTGTTTTTT	CASSRGRKTENEKLFF
15	TRBV29-1	many	TRBJ2-3	TRBD2	TGCAGCGTCCCCATAGCGGGGGGGTACACAGATACGCAGTATTTT	CSVPIAGGYTDTQYF